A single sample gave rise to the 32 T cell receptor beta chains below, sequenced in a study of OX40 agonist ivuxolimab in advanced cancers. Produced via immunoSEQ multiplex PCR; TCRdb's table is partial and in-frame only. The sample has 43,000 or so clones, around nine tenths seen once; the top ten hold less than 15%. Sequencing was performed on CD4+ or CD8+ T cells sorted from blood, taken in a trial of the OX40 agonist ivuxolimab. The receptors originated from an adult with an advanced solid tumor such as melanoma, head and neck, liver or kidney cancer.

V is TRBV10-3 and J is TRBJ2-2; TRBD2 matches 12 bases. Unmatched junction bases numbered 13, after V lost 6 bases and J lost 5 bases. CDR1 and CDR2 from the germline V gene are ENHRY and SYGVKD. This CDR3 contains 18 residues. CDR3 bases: TGTGCCATCAGATCACAGACTAGCGGGAGAAAGGAGACCGGGGAGCTGTTTTTT. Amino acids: CAIRSQTSGRKETGELFF.

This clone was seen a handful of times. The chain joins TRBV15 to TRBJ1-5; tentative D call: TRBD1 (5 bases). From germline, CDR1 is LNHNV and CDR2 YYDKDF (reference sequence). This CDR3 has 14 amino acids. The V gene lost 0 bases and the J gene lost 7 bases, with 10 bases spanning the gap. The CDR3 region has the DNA TGTGCCACCAGCAGAGATTTGGGACGGCAGCCCCAGCATTTT. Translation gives CATSRDLGRQPQHF.

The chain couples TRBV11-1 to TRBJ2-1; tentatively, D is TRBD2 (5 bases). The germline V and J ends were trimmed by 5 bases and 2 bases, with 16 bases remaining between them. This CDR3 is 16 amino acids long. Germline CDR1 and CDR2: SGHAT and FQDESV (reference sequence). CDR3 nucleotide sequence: TGTGCCAGCAGCCCAAATCCGGGAAGGACCTACAATGAGCAGTTCTTC. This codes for CASSPNPGRTYNEQFF.

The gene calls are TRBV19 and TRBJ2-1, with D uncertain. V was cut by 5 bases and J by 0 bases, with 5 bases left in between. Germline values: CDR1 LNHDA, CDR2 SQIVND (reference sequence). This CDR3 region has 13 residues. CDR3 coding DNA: TGTGCCAGTAGTTACCGCTCCTACAATGAGCAGTTCTTC. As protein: CASSYRSYNEQFF.

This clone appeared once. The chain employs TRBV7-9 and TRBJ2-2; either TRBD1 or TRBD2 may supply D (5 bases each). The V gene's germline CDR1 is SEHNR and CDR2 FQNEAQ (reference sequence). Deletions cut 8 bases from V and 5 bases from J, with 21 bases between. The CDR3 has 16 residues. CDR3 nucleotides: TGTGCCAGCGCCCGGGGTGGAGCCAGGGAGACCGGGGAGCTGTTTTTT. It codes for CASARGGARETGELFF.

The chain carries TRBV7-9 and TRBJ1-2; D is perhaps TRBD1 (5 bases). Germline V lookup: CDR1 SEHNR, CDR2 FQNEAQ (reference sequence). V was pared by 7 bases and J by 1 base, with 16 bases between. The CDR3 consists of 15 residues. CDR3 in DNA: TGTGCCAGCACTCGGGGGACTGACGGTAACTATGGCTACACCTTC. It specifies CASTRGTDGNYGYTF.

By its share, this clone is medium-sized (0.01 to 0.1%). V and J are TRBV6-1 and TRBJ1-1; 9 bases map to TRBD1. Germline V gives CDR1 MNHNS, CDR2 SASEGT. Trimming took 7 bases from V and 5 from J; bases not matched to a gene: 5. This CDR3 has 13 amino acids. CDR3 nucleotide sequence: TGTGCCAGCAACAAACAGGGGGCAACTGAAGCTTTCTTT. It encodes CASNKQGATEAFF.

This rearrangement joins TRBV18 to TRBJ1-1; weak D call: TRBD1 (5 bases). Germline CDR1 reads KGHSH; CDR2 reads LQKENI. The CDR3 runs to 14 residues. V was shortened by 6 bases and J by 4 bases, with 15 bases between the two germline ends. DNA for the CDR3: TGTGCCAGCTCCCCGGGACTGTCGAGCACTGAAGCTTTCTTT. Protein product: CASSPGLSSTEAFF.

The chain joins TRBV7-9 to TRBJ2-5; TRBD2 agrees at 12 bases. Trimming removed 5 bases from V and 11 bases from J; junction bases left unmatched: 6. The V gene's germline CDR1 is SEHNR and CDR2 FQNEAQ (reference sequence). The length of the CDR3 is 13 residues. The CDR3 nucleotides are TGTGCCAGCAGCCCGACTAGCGGGAGTGAGCAGTACTTC. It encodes CASSPTSGSEQYF.

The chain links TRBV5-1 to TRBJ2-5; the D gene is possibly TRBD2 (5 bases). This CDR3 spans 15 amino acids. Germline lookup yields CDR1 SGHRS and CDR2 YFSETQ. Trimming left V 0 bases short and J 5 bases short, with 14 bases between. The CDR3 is CASSLAGGSGETQYF. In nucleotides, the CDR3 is TGCGCCAGCAGCTTGGCGGGCGGATCGGGGGAGACCCAGTACTTC.

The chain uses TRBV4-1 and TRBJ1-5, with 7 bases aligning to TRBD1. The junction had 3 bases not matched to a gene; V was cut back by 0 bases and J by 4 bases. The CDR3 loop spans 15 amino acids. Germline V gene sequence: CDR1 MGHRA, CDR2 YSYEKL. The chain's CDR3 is CASSQDTGANQPQHF. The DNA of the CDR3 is TGCGCCAGCAGCCAAGATACAGGGGCGAATCAGCCCCAGCATTTT.

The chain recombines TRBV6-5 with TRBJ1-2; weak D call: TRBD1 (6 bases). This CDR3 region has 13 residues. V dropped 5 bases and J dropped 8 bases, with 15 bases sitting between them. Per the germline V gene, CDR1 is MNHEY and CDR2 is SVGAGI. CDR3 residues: CASSPHRDGGYTF. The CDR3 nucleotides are TGTGCCAGCAGTCCCCACAGGGATGGAGGCTACACCTTC.

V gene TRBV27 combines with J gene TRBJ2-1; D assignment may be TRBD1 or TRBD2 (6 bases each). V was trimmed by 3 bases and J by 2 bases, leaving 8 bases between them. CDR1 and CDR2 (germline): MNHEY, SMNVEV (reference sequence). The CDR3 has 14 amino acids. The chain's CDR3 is CASSFGGPYNEQFF. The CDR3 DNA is TGTGCCAGCAGTTTTGGGGGGCCCTACAATGAGCAGTTCTTC.

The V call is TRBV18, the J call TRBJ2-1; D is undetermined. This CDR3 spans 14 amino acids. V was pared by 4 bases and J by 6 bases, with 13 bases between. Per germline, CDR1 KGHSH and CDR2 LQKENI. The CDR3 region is CASSRETEINEQFF. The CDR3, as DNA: TGTGCCAGCTCACGCGAAACAGAAATCAATGAGCAGTTCTTC.

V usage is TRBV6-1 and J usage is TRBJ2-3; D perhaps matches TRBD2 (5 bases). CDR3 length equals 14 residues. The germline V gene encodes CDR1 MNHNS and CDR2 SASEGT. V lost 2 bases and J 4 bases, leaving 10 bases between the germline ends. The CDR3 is CASSERGMADTQYF. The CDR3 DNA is TGTGCCAGCAGTGAAAGAGGGATGGCAGATACGCAGTATTTT.

CDR3 in DNA: TGTGCCAGCTCCCCGGGCAGGGGCGCACGAAAACACAGTGATAGCAATCAGCCCCAGCATTTT. Amino acid sequence: CASSPGRGARKHSDSNQPQHF. The rearrangement uses TRBV2 and TRBJ1-5; possibly TRBD1 for D (6 bases). With 8 bases removed from V and 0 bases from J, the gap between germline ends came to 32 bases. The germline V gene encodes CDR1 SNHLY and CDR2 FYNNEI. The CDR3 covers 21 residues.

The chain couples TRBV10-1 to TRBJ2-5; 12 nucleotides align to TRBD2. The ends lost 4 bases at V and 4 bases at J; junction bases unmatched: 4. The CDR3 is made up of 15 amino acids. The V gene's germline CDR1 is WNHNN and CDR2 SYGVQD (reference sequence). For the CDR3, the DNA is TGCGCCAGCAGTGTAGGGACTAGCGGGCGAGAGACCCAGTACTTC. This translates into CASSVGTSGRETQYF.

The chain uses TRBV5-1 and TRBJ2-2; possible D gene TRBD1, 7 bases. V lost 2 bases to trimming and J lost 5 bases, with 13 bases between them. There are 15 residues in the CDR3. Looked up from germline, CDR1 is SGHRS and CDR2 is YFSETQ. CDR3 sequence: CASSFLTGRTGELFF. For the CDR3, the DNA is TGCGCCAGCAGCTTCCTGACAGGGAGGACCGGGGAGCTGTTTTTT.

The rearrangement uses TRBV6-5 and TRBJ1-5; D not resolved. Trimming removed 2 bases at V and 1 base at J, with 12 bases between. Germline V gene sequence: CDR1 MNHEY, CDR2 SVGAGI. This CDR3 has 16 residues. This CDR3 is CASSYGGFGSNQPQHF. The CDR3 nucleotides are TGTGCCAGCAGTTACGGCGGTTTCGGGAGCAATCAGCCCCAGCATTTT.

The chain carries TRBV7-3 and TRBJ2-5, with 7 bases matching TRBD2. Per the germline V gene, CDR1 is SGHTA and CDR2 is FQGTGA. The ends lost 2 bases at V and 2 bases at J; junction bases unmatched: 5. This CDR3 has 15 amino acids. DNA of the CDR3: TGTGCCAGCAGCTTACTGGGACTAAGACAAGAGACCCAGTACTTC. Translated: CASSLLGLRQETQYF.

In DNA, the CDR3 is TGTGCCAGCACCAAGGGACAGAACACCGGGGAGCTGTTTTTT. The encoded protein is CASTKGQNTGELFF. V usage is TRBV6-1 and J usage is TRBJ2-2, with TRBD1 as a possible D gene (6 bases). Germline V gives CDR1 MNHNS, CDR2 SASEGT. V was trimmed by 7 bases and J by 1 base, leaving 10 bases between them. The CDR3 loop spans 14 amino acids.

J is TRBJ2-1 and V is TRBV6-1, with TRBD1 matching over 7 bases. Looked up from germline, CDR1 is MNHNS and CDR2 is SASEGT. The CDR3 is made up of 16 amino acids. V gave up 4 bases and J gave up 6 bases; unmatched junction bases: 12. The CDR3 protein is CASSASGTVLPNEQFF. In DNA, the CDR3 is TGTGCCAGCAGTGCCTCCGGGACAGTCCTCCCCAATGAGCAGTTCTTC.

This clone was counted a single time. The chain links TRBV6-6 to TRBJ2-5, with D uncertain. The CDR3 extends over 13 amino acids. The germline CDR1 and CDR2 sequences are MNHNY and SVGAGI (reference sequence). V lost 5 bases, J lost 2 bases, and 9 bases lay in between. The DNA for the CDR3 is TGTGCCAGCAGTCGGTCCGGACAAGAGACCCAGTACTTC. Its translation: CASSRSGQETQYF.

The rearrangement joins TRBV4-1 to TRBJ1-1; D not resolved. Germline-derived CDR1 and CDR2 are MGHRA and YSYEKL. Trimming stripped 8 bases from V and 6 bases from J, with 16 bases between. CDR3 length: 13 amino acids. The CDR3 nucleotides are TGCGCCAGCTCCCACGGGCAGTATGCTGAAGCTTTCTTT. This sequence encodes CASSHGQYAEAFF.

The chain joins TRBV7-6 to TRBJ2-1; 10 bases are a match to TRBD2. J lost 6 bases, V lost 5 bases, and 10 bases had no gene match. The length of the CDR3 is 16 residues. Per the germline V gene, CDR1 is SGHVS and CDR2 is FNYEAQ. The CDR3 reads CASSVASGSFTNEQFF. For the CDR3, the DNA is TGTGCCAGCAGCGTGGCTAGCGGGAGTTTTACCAATGAGCAGTTCTTC.

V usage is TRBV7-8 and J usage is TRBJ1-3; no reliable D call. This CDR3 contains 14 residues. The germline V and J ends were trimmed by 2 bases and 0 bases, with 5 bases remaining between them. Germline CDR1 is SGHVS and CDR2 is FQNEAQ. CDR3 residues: CASSLPLSGNTIYF. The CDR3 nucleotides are TGTGCCAGCAGCTTACCTCTCTCTGGAAACACCATATATTTT.

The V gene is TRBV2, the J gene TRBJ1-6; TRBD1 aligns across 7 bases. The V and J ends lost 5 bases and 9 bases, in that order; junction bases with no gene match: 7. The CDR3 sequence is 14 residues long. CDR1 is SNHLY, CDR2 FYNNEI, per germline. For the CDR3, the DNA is TGTGCCAGCAGTTCACAGGGGCTAGGTTCACCCCTCCACTTT. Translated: CASSSQGLGSPLHF.

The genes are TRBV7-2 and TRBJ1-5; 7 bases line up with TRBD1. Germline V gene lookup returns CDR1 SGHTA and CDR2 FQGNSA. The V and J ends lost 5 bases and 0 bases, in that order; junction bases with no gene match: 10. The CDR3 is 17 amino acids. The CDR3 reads CASSRPTGTSSNQPQHF. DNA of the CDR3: TGTGCCAGCAGCCGTCCGACAGGGACAAGTAGCAATCAGCCCCAGCATTTT.

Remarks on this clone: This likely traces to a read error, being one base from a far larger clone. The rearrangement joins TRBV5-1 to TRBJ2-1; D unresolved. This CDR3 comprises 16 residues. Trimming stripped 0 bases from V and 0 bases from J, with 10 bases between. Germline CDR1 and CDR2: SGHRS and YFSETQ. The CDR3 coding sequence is TGCGCCAGCAGCTTGGCGCTTATAAGCTCCTACAATGAGCAGTTCTTC. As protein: CASSLALISSYNEQFF. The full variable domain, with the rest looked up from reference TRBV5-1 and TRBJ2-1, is KAGVTQTPRYLIKTRGQQVTLSCSPISGHRSVSWYQQTPGQGLQFLFEYFSETQRNKGNFPGRFSGRQFSNSRSEMNVSTLELGDSALYLCASSLALISSYNEQFFGPGTRLTVL.

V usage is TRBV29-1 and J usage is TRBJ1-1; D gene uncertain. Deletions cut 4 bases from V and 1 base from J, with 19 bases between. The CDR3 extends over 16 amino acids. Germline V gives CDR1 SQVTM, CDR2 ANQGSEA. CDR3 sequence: CSVAPFDFKPNTEAFF. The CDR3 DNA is TGCAGCGTTGCCCCATTTGATTTTAAACCGAACACTGAAGCTTTCTTT.

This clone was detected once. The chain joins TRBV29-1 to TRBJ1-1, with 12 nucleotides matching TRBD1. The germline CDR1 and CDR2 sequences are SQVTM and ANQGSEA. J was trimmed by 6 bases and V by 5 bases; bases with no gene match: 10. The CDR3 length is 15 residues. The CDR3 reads CSVQPGQGAWSEAFF. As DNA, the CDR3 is TGCAGCGTTCAGCCGGGACAGGGGGCATGGTCTGAAGCTTTCTTT.

The CDR3 region has the DNA TGTGCCACCAGCAGGGAACTAGCGGGAGTTATGGAGACCCAGTACTTC. Its protein product is CATSRELAGVMETQYF. V and J are TRBV15 and TRBJ2-5, with 11 bases fitting TRBD2. The CDR3 loop spans 16 amino acids. The trim removed 3 bases at V and 5 bases at J, leaving 8 bases unmatched. CDR1 and CDR2 from the germline V gene are LNHNV and YYDKDF (reference sequence). Using reference TRBV15 and TRBJ2-5 for the parts outside the CDR3, the full variable domain is DAMVIQNPRYQVTQFGKPVTLSCSQTLNHNVMYWYQQKSSQAPKLLFHYYDKDFNNEADTPDNFQSRRPNTSFCFLDIRSPGLGDTAMYLCATSRELAGVMETQYFGPGTRLLVL.